One and the same sample provided the 23 T cell receptor beta chains below, sequenced in a study of breast tumors, draining lymph nodes, adjacent tissues. The lymph nodes were axillary draining lymph nodes from breast cancer patients. TCRdb passed the multiplex PCR reads through MiXCR, listing each CDR3 protein once. The data show 150,000 to 200,000 distinct CDR3 sequences, with 33% seen just once and about 4.1% held by the top ten. Source material: axillary lymph node tissue. These receptors were taken from a female donor with breast cancer. Some clones in this sample may be carry-over from other donors' samples.

This clonotype was picked up many times. V and J are TRBV19 and TRBJ2-5; either TRBD1 or TRBD2 may fit D (5 bases each). The V gene lost 5 bases and the J gene lost 5 bases, with 12 bases spanning the gap. This CDR3 spans 13 amino acids. The germline gives CDR1 LNHDA, CDR2 SQIVND (reference sequence). CDR3 in amino acids: CASSDRGGETQYF. The CDR3 DNA sequence: TGTGCCAGTAGTGACCGGGGCGGCGAGACCCAGTACTTC. Drawing the rest from reference TRBV19 and TRBJ2-5, the complete variable domain is DGGITQSPKYLFRKEGQNVTLSCEQNLNHDAMYWYRQDPGQGLRLIYYSQIVNDFQKGDIAEGYSVSREKKESFPLTVTSAQKNPTAFYLCASSDRGGETQYFGPGTRLLVL.

The genes are TRBV7-9 and TRBJ2-7; 7 bases are shared with TRBD2. Unmatched junction bases numbered 16, after V lost 8 bases and J lost 0 bases. This CDR3 has 17 residues. Looked up from germline, CDR1 is SEHNR and CDR2 is FQNEAQ (reference sequence). In nucleotides, the CDR3 is TGTGCCAGCCCCCCCCCCGGGCTAGCGGTACCCTCCTACGAGCAGTACTTC. It encodes CASPPPGLAVPSYEQYF.

This clonotype was seen repeatedly, ten times or more. The V call is TRBV7-2, the J call TRBJ2-3, with 7 bases fitting TRBD2. The CDR3 runs to 14 residues. CDR1 is SGHTA and CDR2 is FQGNSA in the germline V gene. With V trimmed by 10 bases and J by 2 bases, 9 bases remained unmatched. DNA of the CDR3: TGTGCCACCCGCCCGGGACTAAACACAGATACGCAGTATTTT. Protein: CATRPGLNTDTQYF.

This clonotype was seen repeatedly, ten times or more. The V call is TRBV30, the J call TRBJ1-5; TRBD1 might be the D (5 bases). The germline V gene has CDR1 GTSNPN and CDR2 SVGIG (reference sequence). The V gene lost 0 bases and the J gene lost 5 bases, with 17 bases spanning the gap. The CDR3 has 16 residues. This CDR3 reads CAWSVPGAQTHQPQHF. CDR3 nucleotide sequence: TGTGCCTGGAGTGTGCCCGGGGCGCAGACCCATCAGCCCCAGCATTTT.

Worth noting for this clonotype: The junction differs from germline at one of its ends, possibly a read error. This rearrangement joins TRBV20-1 to TRBJ2-2; D perhaps matches TRBD2 (5 bases). CDR3 length: 13 residues. Per the germline V gene, CDR1 is DFQATT and CDR2 is SNEGSKA (reference sequence). Here the CDR3 reads CSASGPNIGKLFF. The CDR3 DNA reads as TGCAGTGCTAGCGGGCCTAACATCGGGAAGCTGTTTTTT.

A word on this clonotype: At one of its ends the junction is not consistent with the germline gene, which may arise from a read error. V usage is TRBV7-7 and J usage is TRBJ1-2; 9 nucleotides match TRBD1. The CDR3 is made up of 13 amino acids. Germline V gives CDR1 SSHAT, CDR2 FNYEAQ (reference sequence). CDR3 DNA: TGTGCTAGCAGCCGAACAGGGGGCGATGGCTACGCCTTC. Its translation: CASSRTGGDGYAF.

Regarding this clonotype: A much bigger clone sits one base away, suggesting this may be a read error. J is TRBJ2-3 and V is TRBV6-4, with a weak D call TRBD2 (5 bases). The length of the CDR3 is 14 residues. Germline V CDR1 and CDR2: MRHNA, SNTAGT. V was clipped by 11 bases and J by 0 bases, with 15 bases between them. The CDR3 loop is CAGRRATSTDTQYF. In nucleotides, the CDR3 is TGTGCCGGGCGGCGGGCGACTAGCACAGATACGCAGTATTTT.

This clonotype came up many times. The V gene is TRBV2, the J gene TRBJ2-3; 7 bases align to TRBD2. The germline CDR1 and CDR2 sequences are SNHLY and FYNNEI. The ends lost 6 bases at V and 0 bases at J; junction bases unmatched: 6. This CDR3 is 15 amino acids long. The CDR3 protein is CASRGDGGSTDTQYF. CDR3 in DNA: TGTGCCAGCAGGGGGGACGGGGGGAGCACAGATACGCAGTATTTT.

This clonotype has ten or more counts. This sequence joins TRBV14 and TRBJ2-2; tentatively, D is TRBD2 (6 bases). Germline assignment: CDR1 SGHDN and CDR2 FVKESK. There are 15 residues in the CDR3. Trimming shortened V by 0 bases and J by 4 bases, and 9 bases separated the two germline ends. DNA of the CDR3: TGTGCCAGCAGCCAAGATCCGCGGGGCACCGGGGAGCTGTTTTTT. Protein sequence: CASSQDPRGTGELFF.

At least ten counts were recorded for this clonotype. The chain combines TRBV6-5 with TRBJ1-3, with 9 bases fitting TRBD1. V dropped 5 bases and J dropped 8; count of bases not matched to a gene: 4. The germline V gene encodes CDR1 MNHEY and CDR2 SVGAGI. The CDR3 loop spans 13 amino acids. DNA for the CDR3: TGTGCCAGCAGTACAGGGGGCCAGGACACCATATATTTT. Its protein product is CASSTGGQDTIYF.

This clonotype was detected once. Given a much more abundant clone one base away, this may be a read error. J is TRBJ2-2 and V is TRBV18; 15 bases line up with TRBD2. CDR3 size: 17 residues. Germline V gives CDR1 KGHSH, CDR2 LQKENI. CDR3 loop: CASSQGLAGGGTGGLFF. The CDR3 region has the DNA TGTGCCAGCTCACAGGGACTAGCGGGAGGAGGCACCGGGGGGCTGTTTTTT. The full variable domain, completed using reference TRBV18 and TRBJ2-2, is NAGVMQNPRHLVRRRGQEARLRCSPMKGHSHVYWYRQLPEEGLKFMVYLQKENIIDESGMPKERFSAEFPKEGPSILRIQQVVRGDSAAYFCASSQGLAGGGTGGLFFGEGSRLTVL.

This clonotype was counted ten times or more. This chain uses TRBV2 with TRBJ1-5, with no clear D. V gave up 2 bases and J gave up 11 bases, with 19 bases separating them. CDR3 size: 15 residues. The germline V gene encodes CDR1 SNHLY and CDR2 FYNNEI. CDR3 region: CASSELETPGAAQHF. In DNA form, the CDR3 reads TGTGCCAGCAGTGAACTGGAGACACCTGGCGCGGCCCAGCATTTT.

V usage is TRBV24-1 and J usage is TRBJ1-2; D is undetermined. Germline CDR1 and CDR2: KGHDR and SFDVKD. Trimming removed 5 bases from V and 3 bases from J, with 33 bases in between. The CDR3 runs to 21 residues. The CDR3 region is CATSVPFRVAIFLCADYGYTF. DNA of the CDR3: TGTGCCACCAGTGTCCCTTTTAGAGTGGCTATATTCTTATGTGCTGACTATGGCTACACCTTC.

The chain employs TRBV2 and TRBJ2-3; possible D gene TRBD1, 6 bases. V was pared by 8 bases and J by 5 bases, with 20 bases between. The germline CDR1 and CDR2 sequences are SNHLY and FYNNEI. The length of the CDR3 is 15 residues. The chain's CDR3 is CASGSYPGAEDTQYF. For the CDR3, the DNA is TGTGCCAGCGGTTCATATCCAGGGGCGGAAGATACGCAGTATTTT. Variable domain in full (rest from reference TRBV2 and TRBJ2-3): EPEVTQTPSHQVTQMGQEVILRCVPISNHLYFYWYRQILGQKVEFLVSFYNNEISEKSEIFDDQFSVERPDGSNFTLKIRSTKLEDSAMYFCASGSYPGAEDTQYFGPGTRLTVL.

In its sample, this clonotype was seen once. A much larger clonotype is one base distant, so this may be a read error. The CDR3 sequence: CASSPVRTSYNEQFF. In DNA, the CDR3 is TGTGCCAGCTCACCAGTCCGAACGTCCTACAATGAGCAGTTCTTC. The V gene is TRBV5-5, the J gene TRBJ2-1; D unresolved. This CDR3 contains 15 residues. Between the trimmed V and J ends, which lost 7 bases and 1 base, there was a span of 15 bases. In germline, CDR1 is SGHKS, CDR2 YYEKEE (reference sequence).

Comment on this clonotype: A junction end diverges from the germline sequence, so it may reflect a read error. The chain uses TRBV20-1 and TRBJ1-6; 7 positions match TRBD1. The CDR3 is 17 amino acids. Per the germline V gene, CDR1 is DFQATT and CDR2 is SNEGSKA (reference sequence). CDR3 loop: CSARDYKRDSRNSPLHF. CDR3 nucleotide sequence: TGCAGTGCTAGAGATTACAAACGGGACAGTCGCAATTCACCCCTCCACTTC.

This clonotype was seen ten or more times. This chain joins TRBV7-3 and TRBJ2-3, with a tentative D call TRBD1 (5 bases). Trimming stripped 0 bases from V and 5 bases from J, with 18 bases between. This CDR3 contains 17 residues. In germline, CDR1 is SGHTA, CDR2 FQGTGA. The CDR3 loop reads CASSLTPWLGQGDTQYF. CDR3 bases: TGTGCCAGCAGCTTAACGCCATGGCTGGGGCAAGGAGATACGCAGTATTTT.

This clonotype was detected many times. The chain recombines TRBV6-2 or TRBV6-3 with TRBJ2-7; 9 nucleotides agree with TRBD1. CDR3 length: 16 residues. Germline V CDR1 and CDR2: MNHEY, SVGEGT. J was trimmed by 5 bases and V by 5 bases; bases with no gene match: 13. CDR3 nucleotide sequence: TGTGCCAGCAGTCCCTTGACCGGGACAGGGACCCACGAGCAGTACTTC. Protein product: CASSPLTGTGTHEQYF.

V is TRBV12-3 or TRBV12-4 and J is TRBJ2-3, with unresolved D. The CDR3 is 15 residues long. Trimming cost V 3 bases and J 2 bases, with 12 bases left between them. Here the CDR3 reads CASSFGQHDTDTQYF. As DNA, the CDR3 is TGTGCCAGCAGTTTCGGGCAGCACGACACAGATACGCAGTATTTT.

The chain joins TRBV6-1 to TRBJ1-1, with TRBD1 as a possible D gene (6 bases). The CDR3 is 13 residues long. Germline values: CDR1 MNHNS, CDR2 SASEGT. Trimming took off 3 bases at V and 5 bases at J, with 10 bases between the two ends. CDR3 loop: CASSDQGSTEAFF. CDR3 DNA sequence: TGTGCCAGCAGTGATCAGGGGTCGACTGAAGCTTTCTTT.

About this clonotype: It may be a read error: a sequence one base away is much more abundant. The rearrangement joins TRBV11-2 to TRBJ2-1, with 8 bases lining up with TRBD1. V was clipped by 2 bases and J by 10 bases; unmatched bases: 10. The CDR3 runs 15 residues. The germline gives CDR1 SGHAT, CDR2 FQNNGV. Here the CDR3 reads CASSLIQAAGGEQFF. For the CDR3, the DNA is TGTGCCAGCAGCTTAATCCAAGCGGCAGGGGGCGAGCAGTTCTTC.

The table lists this clonotype with many counts. V is TRBV3-1 and J is TRBJ2-7; D perhaps matches TRBD2 (6 bases). Trimming stripped 1 base from V and 1 base from J, with 14 bases between. The CDR3 extends over 16 amino acids. The germline V gene has CDR1 LGHDT and CDR2 YNNKEL (reference sequence). The CDR3 loop is CASSQVSRETSYEQYF. The CDR3, as DNA: TGTGCCAGCAGCCAAGTTTCGCGGGAAACTTCCTACGAGCAGTACTTC.

Comment on this clonotype: Given a much more abundant clone one base away, this may be a read error. In this CDR3 the conserved last residue, phenylalanine or tryptophan, is missing, so a read error is likely. This rearrangement joins TRBV5-4 to TRBJ1-2; the D gene is possibly TRBD1 (6 bases). The CDR3 extends over 14 amino acids. CDR1 SGHNT and CDR2 YYREEE come from the germline V gene (reference sequence). CDR3 DNA: TGCGCCAGCAGCCAAATTGGGGGCGCCCATGGCTACACCTCC. Protein sequence: CASSQIGGAHGYTS.